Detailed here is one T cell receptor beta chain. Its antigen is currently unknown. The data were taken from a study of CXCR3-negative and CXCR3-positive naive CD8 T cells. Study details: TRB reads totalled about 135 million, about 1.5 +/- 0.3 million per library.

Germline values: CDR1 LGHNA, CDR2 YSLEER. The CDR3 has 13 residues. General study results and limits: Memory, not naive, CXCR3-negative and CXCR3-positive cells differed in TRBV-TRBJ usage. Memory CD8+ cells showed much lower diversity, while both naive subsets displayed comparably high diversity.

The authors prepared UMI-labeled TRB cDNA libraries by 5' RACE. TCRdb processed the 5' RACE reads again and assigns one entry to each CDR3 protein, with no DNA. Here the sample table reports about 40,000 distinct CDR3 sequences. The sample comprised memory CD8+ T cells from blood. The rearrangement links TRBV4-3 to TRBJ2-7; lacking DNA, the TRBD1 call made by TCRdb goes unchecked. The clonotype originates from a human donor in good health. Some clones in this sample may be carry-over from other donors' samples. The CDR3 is CASSQVGAYEQYF.